The 11 T cell receptor beta chains below all came from one sample that was sequenced in a study of blood T cell repertoires in COVID-19. The repertoire was sequenced with immunoSEQ multiplex PCR; TCRdb's copy has only in-frame clones and lacks some. The profile shows about 220,000 clones, around 84% of them singletons. The sequencing sample was made of peripheral blood. The receptors stem from a man in his fifties with active or convalescent COVID-19.

The chain couples TRBV5-5 to TRBJ2-2; the match to TRBD1 covers 7 bases. In germline, CDR1 is SGHKS, CDR2 YYEKEE (reference sequence). This CDR3 is built from 15 residues. Trimming took 4 bases from V and 8 from J; bases not matched to a gene: 11. This CDR3 reads CASSPGQSLGGELFF. The CDR3 bases are TGTGCCAGCAGCCCGGGACAGTCCCTGGGGGGGGAGCTGTTTTTT.

The gene calls are TRBV19 and TRBJ1-1; tentative D call: TRBD1 (6 bases). This CDR3 has 14 amino acids. The germline V gene has CDR1 LNHDA and CDR2 SQIVND (reference sequence). Trimming pared 3 bases from V and 4 bases from J, leaving 12 bases between. Written as DNA, the CDR3 is TGTGCCAGTAGTATCTCAGGGGTTGGCACTGAAGCTTTCTTT. It specifies CASSISGVGTEAFF.

This sequence joins TRBV4-3 and TRBJ2-7; 7 bases align to TRBD2. J was trimmed by 7 bases and V by 0 bases; bases with no gene match: 9. From germline, CDR1 is LGHNA and CDR2 YSLEER. The CDR3 extends over 15 amino acids. The CDR3 DNA reads as TGCGCCAGCAGCCAAGAGGGACTACGAGGGAGGGAGCAGTACTTC. It yields the protein CASSQEGLRGREQYF.

This clone turned up a few times. This sequence joins TRBV18 and TRBJ2-1; D possibly corresponds to TRBD1 (5 bases). This CDR3 has 13 residues. The germline V gene has CDR1 KGHSH and CDR2 LQKENI. V was clipped by 6 bases and J by 13 bases, with 19 bases between them. CDR3 in DNA: TGTGCCAGCTCTATAGGCCCCCCAGGGTATCAGTTCTTC. This codes for CASSIGPPGYQFF. Together with reference TRBV18 and TRBJ2-1, the CDR3 gives the full variable domain: NAGVMQNPRHLVRRRGQEARLRCSPMKGHSHVYWYRQLPEEGLKFMVYLQKENIIDESGMPKERFSAEFPKEGPSILRIQQVVRGDSAAYFCASSIGPPGYQFFGPGTRLTVL.

This sequence joins TRBV5-1 and TRBJ1-3; D might be TRBD1 (6 bases). Germline values: CDR1 SGHRS, CDR2 YFSETQ. The ends were cut back, 5 bases at V and 8 bases at J, with 17 bases in the middle. The CDR3 contains 14 residues. DNA of the CDR3: TGCGCCAGCAGACCACAGGGCAGTAGCGACACCATATATTTT. As protein: CASRPQGSSDTIYF.

The table lists this clone with a count of one. Other DNA sequences within the sample encode an identical CDR3. The chain is built from TRBV29-1 and TRBJ1-2; D remains unclear. Germline V gives CDR1 SQVTM, CDR2 ANQGSEA. The CDR3 covers 12 residues. Trimming left V 4 bases short and J 2 bases short, with 8 bases between. As DNA, the CDR3 is TGCAGCGTTGGAGGCCAGAACTATGGCTACACCTTC. Protein product: CSVGGQNYGYTF.

This clone showed up just once. The chain joins TRBV10-3 to TRBJ2-6, with 10 bases lining up with TRBD1. The CDR3 spans 17 residues. V was clipped by 6 bases and J by 2 bases; unmatched bases: 7. CDR1 and CDR2 (germline): ENHRY, SYGVKD. DNA for the CDR3: TGTGCCATCAGCGACACGGGACAGGGGACTGGGGCCAACGTCCTGACTTTC. Protein product: CAISDTGQGTGANVLTF.

This clone was seen just once. V usage is TRBV11-2 and J usage is TRBJ2-1, with 16 bases aligning to TRBD2. The V gene end was trimmed by 5 bases and the J gene end by 7 bases; junction bases not matched to a gene: 2. Germline loops: CDR1 SGHAT, CDR2 FQNNGV. CDR3 length equals 15 residues. CDR3 loop: CASSRGLAGGNEQFF. DNA of the CDR3: TGTGCCAGCAGCCGGGGACTAGCGGGAGGGAATGAGCAGTTCTTC.

The rearrangement links TRBV7-2 to TRBJ1-2; 10 nucleotides align to TRBD1. V lost 5 bases to trimming and J lost 8 bases; unmatched junction nucleotides: 11. The CDR3 is 15 amino acids. Germline CDR1 and CDR2: SGHTA and FQGNSA. CDR3 protein: CASSPRDRGPGGYTF. The CDR3 DNA reads as TGTGCCAGCAGCCCTCGGGACAGGGGACCGGGGGGCTACACCTTC.

The chain uses TRBV6-5 and TRBJ2-1; no definite D call. This CDR3 spans 15 amino acids. Germline V gives CDR1 MNHEY, CDR2 SVGAGI. Trimming shortened V by 2 bases and J by 3 bases, and 11 bases separated the two germline ends. This CDR3 is CASSYKGVYYNEQFF. The CDR3 bases are TGTGCCAGCAGTTACAAAGGAGTTTACTACAATGAGCAGTTCTTC.

The rearrangement links TRBV4-2 to TRBJ1-2; no definite D call. Germline CDR1 is LGHNA and CDR2 is YNFKEQ. CDR3 length: 15 residues. The ends were cut back, 0 bases at V and 5 bases at J, with 13 bases in the middle. The CDR3 is CASSQDARVKYGYTF. In nucleotides, the CDR3 is TGTGCCAGCAGCCAAGACGCACGGGTCAAGTATGGCTACACCTTC.